These T cell receptor beta chains were read from a single sample in a study of HIV-infected patients and healthy controls. TCRdb called the 5' RACE reads again in MiXCR, with one record for every CDR3 protein. The table has roughly 7,700 distinct CDR3 sequences, 6% to 7.5% seen once. The sample consisted of blood, taken before antiretroviral therapy. All receptors derive from an adult with HIV infection. Each CDR3 is given with its conserved first and last residue. The D gene is left open where the match is weak. Clone size, where shown, is once, few, many, or a class for clones that have expanded.

TRBV7-3,many,-,TRBJ2-3,CASSLTGGGSTDTQYF,TGTGCCAGCAGCTTAACGGGAGGGGGCAGCACAGATACGCAGTATTTT
TRBV7-2,-,-,TRBJ1-3,CASSLLHSGNTIYF,TGTGCCAGCAGCTTGTTGCACTCTGGAAACACCATATATTTT
TRBV5-1,few,-,TRBJ2-1,CATTPGQGREGNEQFF,TGCGCCACCACTCCGGGACAGGGCCGGGAGGGTAATGAGCAGTTCTTC
TRBV12-3/TRBV12-4,many,-,TRBJ1-3,CASRTSGLGNTIYF,TGTGCCAGCAGGACCTCAGGGTTAGGAAACACCATATATTTT
TRBV7-9,medium-sized,-,TRBJ2-5,CASSLVGRLETQYF,TGTGCCAGCAGCTTAGTCGGACGGTTGGAGACCCAGTACTTC
TRBV7-9,-,-,TRBJ2-3,CASTLPGVYIDRDHTDTQYF,TGTGCCAGCACCCTGCCCGGCGTGTATATTGACCGGGACCACACAGATACGCAGTATTTT
TRBV2,many,-,TRBJ1-1,CASSEGANTEAFF,TGTGCCAGCAGTGAAGGGGCGAACACTGAAGCTTTCTTT
TRBV6-1,-,-,TRBJ2-5,CASSVWRGETQYF,TGTGCCAGCAGTGTTTGGAGGGGAGAGACCCAGTACTTC
TRBV5-4,many,-,TRBJ2-7,CASSLEAGEAYEQYF,TGTGCCAGCAGCTTGGAGGCAGGGGAAGCCTACGAGCAGTACTTC
TRBV15,many,TRBD2,TRBJ2-1,CATSTSSGGNEQFF,TGTGCCACCAGCACCTCTAGCGGGGGCAATGAGCAGTTCTTC
TRBV6-6,-,TRBD1,TRBJ1-2,CASSSGQGLNYGYTF,TGTGCCAGCAGCTCGGGACAGGGGCTTAACTATGGCTACACCTTC
TRBV18,-,-,TRBJ1-2,CASSPQTGNDHGYTF,TGTGCCAGCTCACCACAAACGGGGAATGATCATGGCTACACCTTC
TRBV5-1,medium-sized,-,TRBJ2-4,CASSIDAVRGKNIQYF,TGCGCCAGCAGCATAGATGCCGTCAGGGGCAAAAACATTCAGTACTTC
TRBV20-1,many,-,TRBJ2-5,CSARDGAGRQETQYF,TGCAGTGCTAGAGATGGAGCGGGCCGACAAGAGACCCAGTACTTC
TRBV7-8,-,-,TRBJ2-7,CASSLDGDYEQYF,TGTGCCAGCAGCTTAGACGGGGACTACGAGCAGTACTTC
TRBV2,medium-sized,TRBD2,TRBJ2-5,CASRPKSRTSRITETQYF,TGTGCCAGCAGGCCCAAGTCCCGGACTAGCAGGATTACAGAGACCCAGTACTTC